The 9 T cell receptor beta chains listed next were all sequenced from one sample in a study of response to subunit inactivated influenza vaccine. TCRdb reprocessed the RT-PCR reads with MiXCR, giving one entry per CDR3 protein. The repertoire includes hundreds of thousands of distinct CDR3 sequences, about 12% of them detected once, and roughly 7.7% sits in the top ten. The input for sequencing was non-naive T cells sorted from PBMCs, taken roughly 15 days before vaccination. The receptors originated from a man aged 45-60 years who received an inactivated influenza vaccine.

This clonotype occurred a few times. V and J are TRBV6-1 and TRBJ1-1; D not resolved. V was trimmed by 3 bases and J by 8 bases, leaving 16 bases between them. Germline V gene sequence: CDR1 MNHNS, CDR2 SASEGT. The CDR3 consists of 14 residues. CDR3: CASSEYKAGGEAFF. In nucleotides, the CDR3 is TGTGCCAGCAGTGAGTACAAAGCCGGAGGAGAAGCTTTCTTT.

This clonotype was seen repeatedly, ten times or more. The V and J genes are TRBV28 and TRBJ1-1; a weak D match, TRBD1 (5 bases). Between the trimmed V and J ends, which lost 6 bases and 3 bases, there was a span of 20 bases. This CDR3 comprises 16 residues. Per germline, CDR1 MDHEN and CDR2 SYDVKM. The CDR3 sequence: CASRTHRGIRDTEAFF. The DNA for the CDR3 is TGTGCCAGCAGAACCCATAGGGGTATTCGGGACACTGAAGCTTTCTTT.

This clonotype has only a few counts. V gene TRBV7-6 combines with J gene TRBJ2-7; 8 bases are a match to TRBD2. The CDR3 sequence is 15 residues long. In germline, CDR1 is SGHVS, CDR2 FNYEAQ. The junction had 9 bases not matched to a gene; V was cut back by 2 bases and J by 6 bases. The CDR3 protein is CASSLYREGVGEQYF. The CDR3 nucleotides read TGTGCCAGCAGCTTATATCGGGAGGGTGTAGGCGAGCAGTACTTC.

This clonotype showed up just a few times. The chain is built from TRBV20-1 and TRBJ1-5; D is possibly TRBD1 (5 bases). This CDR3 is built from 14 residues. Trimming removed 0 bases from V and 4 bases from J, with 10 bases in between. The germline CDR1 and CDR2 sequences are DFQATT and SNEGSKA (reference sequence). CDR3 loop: CSAREGVGNQPQHF. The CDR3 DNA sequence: TGCAGTGCTAGAGAGGGGGTAGGTAATCAGCCCCAGCATTTT.

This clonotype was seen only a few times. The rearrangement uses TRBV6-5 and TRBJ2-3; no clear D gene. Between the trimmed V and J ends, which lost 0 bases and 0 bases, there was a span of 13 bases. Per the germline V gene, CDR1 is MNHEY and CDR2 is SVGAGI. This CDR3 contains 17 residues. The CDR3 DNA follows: TGTGCCAGCAGTTACTCGATAGGGTCTCCTAGCACAGATACGCAGTATTTT. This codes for CASSYSIGSPSTDTQYF.

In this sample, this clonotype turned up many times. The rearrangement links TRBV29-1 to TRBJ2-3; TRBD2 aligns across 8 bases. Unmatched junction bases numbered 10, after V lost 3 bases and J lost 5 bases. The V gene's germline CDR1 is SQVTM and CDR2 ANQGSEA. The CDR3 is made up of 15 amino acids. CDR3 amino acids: CSVDYSGRGGDTQYF. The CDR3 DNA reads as TGCAGCGTTGATTACAGCGGGAGAGGCGGAGATACGCAGTATTTT.

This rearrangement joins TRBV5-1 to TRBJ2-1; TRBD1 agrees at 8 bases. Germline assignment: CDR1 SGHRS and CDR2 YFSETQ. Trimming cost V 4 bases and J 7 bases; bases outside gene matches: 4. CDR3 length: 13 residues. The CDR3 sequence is CASSTRQGNEQFF. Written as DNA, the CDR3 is TGCGCCAGCAGCACAAGACAGGGGAATGAGCAGTTCTTC.

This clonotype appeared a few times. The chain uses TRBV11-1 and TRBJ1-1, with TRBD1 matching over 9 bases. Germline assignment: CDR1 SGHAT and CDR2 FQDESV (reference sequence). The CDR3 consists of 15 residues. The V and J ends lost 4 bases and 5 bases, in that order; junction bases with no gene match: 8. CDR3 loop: CASSSNRGRWTEAFF. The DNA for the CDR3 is TGTGCCAGCAGCTCTAACAGGGGGCGTTGGACTGAAGCTTTCTTT.

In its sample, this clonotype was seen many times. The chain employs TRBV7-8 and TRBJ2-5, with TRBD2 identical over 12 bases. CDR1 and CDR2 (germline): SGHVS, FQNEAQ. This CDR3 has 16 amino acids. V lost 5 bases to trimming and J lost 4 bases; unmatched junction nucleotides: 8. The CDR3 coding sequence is TGTGCCAGCAGCCTCATCACGGGACTAGCGGGAGAGACCCAGTACTTC. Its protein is CASSLITGLAGETQYF.